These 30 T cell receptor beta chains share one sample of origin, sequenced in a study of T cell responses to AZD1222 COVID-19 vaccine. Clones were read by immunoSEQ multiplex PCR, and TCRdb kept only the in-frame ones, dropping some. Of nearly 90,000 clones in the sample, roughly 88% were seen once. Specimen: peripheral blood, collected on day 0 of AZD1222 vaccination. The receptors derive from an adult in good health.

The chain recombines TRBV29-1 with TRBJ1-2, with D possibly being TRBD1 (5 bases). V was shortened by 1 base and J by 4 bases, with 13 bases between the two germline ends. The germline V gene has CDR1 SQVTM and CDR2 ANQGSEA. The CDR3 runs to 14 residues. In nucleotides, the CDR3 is TGCAGCGTTGAAGGCCTCCGGGGGGGCTATGGCTACACCTTC. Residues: CSVEGLRGGYGYTF.

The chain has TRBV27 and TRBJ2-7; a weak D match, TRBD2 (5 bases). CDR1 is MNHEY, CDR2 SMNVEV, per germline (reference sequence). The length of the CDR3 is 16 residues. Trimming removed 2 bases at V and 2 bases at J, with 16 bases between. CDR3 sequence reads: CASSLGLGVATYEQYF. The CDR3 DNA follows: TGTGCCAGCAGTTTAGGCCTGGGAGTTGCCACCTACGAGCAGTACTTC.

The CDR3 here is CASSDSGFGGGYTF. The CDR3 nucleotides read TGTGCCAGCAGTGACTCCGGATTCGGGGGTGGCTACACCTTC. The rearrangement uses TRBV6-4 and TRBJ1-2, with D possibly matching TRBD1 (5 bases). V was pared by 0 bases and J by 7 bases, with 12 bases between. CDR1 is MRHNA, CDR2 SNTAGT, per germline. This CDR3 region has 14 residues.

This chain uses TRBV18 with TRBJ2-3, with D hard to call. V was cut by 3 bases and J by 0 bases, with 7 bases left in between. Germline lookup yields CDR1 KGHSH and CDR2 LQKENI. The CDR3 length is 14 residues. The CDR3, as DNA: TGTGCCAGCTCACCGGCGATTAGCACAGATACGCAGTATTTT. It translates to CASSPAISTDTQYF.

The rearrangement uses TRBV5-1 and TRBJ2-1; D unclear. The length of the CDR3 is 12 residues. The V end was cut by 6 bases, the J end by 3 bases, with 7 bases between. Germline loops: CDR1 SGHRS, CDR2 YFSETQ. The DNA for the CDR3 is TGCGCCAGCACCTTAAACTACAATGAGCAGTTCTTC. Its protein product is CASTLNYNEQFF. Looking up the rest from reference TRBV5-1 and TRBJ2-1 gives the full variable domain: KAGVTQTPRYLIKTRGQQVTLSCSPISGHRSVSWYQQTPGQGLQFLFEYFSETQRNKGNFPGRFSGRQFSNSRSEMNVSTLELGDSALYLCASTLNYNEQFFGPGTRLTVL.

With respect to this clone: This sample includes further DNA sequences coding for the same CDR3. The CDR3, as DNA: TGTGCCAGCAGTCCGGGACAGGGGGTGACTGAAGCTTTCTTT. It is translated as CASSPGQGVTEAFF. The J gene is TRBJ1-1, the V gene TRBV28; 11 bases are shared with TRBD1. The V gene's germline CDR1 is MDHEN and CDR2 SYDVKM. J gave up 5 bases and V 5 bases, and 4 bases lay outside the gene matches. The CDR3 is 14 residues long.

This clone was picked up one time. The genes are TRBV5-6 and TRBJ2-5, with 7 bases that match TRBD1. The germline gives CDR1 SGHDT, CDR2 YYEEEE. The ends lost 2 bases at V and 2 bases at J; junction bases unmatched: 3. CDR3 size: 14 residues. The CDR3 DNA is TGTGCCAGCAGCTTACTGACAGGGCAAGAGACCCAGTACTTC. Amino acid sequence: CASSLLTGQETQYF.

The CDR3 DNA is TGCGCCAGCAGCCTAGGGACAGGGGATAATTCACCCCTCCACTTT. Its translation is CASSLGTGDNSPLHF. The rearrangement uses TRBV5-1 and TRBJ1-6; TRBD1 matches at 10 bases. Per the germline V gene, CDR1 is SGHRS and CDR2 is YFSETQ. There are 15 residues in the CDR3. V shed 4 bases and J 5 bases; nucleotides not matched to a gene: 3.

The CDR3 DNA is TGTGCCAGCAGTACTACAGGGGGCGTTGGCTACACCTTC. Translating it yields CASSTTGGVGYTF. The gene calls are TRBV27 and TRBJ1-2; TRBD1 matches at 9 bases. CDR1 and CDR2 from the germline V gene are MNHEY and SMNVEV (reference sequence). CDR3 length: 13 amino acids. J gave up 7 bases and V 5 bases, and 5 bases lay outside the gene matches.

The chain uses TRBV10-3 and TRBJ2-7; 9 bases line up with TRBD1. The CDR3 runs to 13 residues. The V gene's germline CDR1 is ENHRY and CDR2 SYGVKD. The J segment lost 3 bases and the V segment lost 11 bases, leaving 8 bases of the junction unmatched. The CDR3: CAAGQGFIYEQYF. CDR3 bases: TGTGCCGCGGGACAGGGATTTATCTACGAGCAGTACTTC.

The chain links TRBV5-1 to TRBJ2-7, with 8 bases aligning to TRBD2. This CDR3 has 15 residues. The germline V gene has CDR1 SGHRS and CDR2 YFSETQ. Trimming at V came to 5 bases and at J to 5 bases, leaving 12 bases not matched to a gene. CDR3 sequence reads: CASRLTGTSLHEQYF. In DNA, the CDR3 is TGCGCCAGCAGACTAACCGGGACTAGTCTCCACGAGCAGTACTTC.

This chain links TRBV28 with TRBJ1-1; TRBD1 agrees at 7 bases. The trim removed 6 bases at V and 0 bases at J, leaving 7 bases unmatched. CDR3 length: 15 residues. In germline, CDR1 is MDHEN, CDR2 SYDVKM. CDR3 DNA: TGTGCCAGCAGGGACCCGACAGGGATGAACACTGAAGCTTTCTTT. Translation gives CASRDPTGMNTEAFF.

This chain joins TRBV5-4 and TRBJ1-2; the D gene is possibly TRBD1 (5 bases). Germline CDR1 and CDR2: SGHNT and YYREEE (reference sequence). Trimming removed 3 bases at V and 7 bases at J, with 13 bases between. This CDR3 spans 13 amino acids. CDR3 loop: CASSSGTGGGYTF. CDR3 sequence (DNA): TGTGCCAGCAGCTCAGGGACGGGCGGTGGCTACACCTTC.

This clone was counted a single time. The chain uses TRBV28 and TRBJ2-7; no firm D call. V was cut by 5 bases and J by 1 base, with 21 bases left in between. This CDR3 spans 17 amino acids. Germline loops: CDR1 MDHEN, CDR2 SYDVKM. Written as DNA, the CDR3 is TGTGCCAGCAGTCCAGCCCCCCGCGCAGGAAATTCCTACGAGCAGTACTTC. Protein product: CASSPAPRAGNSYEQYF. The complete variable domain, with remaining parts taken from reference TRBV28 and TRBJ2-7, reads DVKVTQSSRYLVKRTGEKVFLECVQDMDHENMFWYRQDPGLGLRLIYFSYDVKMKEKGDIPEGYSVSREKKERFSLILESASTNQTSMYLCASSPAPRAGNSYEQYFGPGTRLTVT.

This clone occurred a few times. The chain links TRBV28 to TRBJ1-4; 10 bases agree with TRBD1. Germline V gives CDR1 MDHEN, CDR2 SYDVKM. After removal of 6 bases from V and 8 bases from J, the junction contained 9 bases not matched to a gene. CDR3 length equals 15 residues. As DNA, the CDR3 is TGTGCCAGCAGACACCTCCGGGACAGGGGAGAAAAACTGTTTTTT. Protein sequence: CASRHLRDRGEKLFF.

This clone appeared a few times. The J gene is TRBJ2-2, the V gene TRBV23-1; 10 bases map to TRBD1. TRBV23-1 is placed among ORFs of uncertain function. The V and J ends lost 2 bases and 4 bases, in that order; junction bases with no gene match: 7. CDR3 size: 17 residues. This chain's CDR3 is CASSQNSRTGGTGELFF. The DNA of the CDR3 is TGCGCCAGCAGTCAAAATTCTAGGACAGGGGGCACCGGGGAGCTGTTTTTT.

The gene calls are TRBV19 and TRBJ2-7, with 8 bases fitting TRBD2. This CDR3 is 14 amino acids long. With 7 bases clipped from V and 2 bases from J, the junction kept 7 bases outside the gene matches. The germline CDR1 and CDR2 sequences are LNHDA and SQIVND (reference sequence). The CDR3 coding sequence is TGTGCCAGTACCGCCCAGCGGGGGACCTACGAGCAGTACTTC. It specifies CASTAQRGTYEQYF.

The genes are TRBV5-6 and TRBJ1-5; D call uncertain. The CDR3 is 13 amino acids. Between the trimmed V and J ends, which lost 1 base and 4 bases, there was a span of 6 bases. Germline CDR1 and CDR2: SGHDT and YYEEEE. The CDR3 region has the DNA TGTGCCAGCAGCTTGATGCAGAATCAGCCCCAGCATTTT. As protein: CASSLMQNQPQHF.

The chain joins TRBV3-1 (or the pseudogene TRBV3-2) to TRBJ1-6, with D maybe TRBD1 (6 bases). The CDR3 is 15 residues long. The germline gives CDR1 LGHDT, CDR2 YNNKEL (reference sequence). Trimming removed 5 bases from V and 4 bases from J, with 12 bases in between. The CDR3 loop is CASSSRTEYNSPLHF. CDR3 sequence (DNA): TGTGCCAGCAGCTCGAGGACAGAATATAATTCACCCCTCCACTTT.

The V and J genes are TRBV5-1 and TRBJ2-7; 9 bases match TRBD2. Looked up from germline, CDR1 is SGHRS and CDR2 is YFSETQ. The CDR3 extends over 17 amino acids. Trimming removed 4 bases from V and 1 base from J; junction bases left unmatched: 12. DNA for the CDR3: TGCGCCAGCAGCCTGTACCCCGGGACTAGCAGTTCCTACGAGCAGTACTTC. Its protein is CASSLYPGTSSSYEQYF.

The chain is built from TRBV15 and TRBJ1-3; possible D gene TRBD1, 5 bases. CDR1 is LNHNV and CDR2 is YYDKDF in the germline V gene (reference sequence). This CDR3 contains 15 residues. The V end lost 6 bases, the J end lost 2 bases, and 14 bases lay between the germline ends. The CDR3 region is CATRPGDSAGNTIYF. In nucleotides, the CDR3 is TGTGCCACCAGACCCGGGGACTCGGCTGGAAACACCATATATTTT.

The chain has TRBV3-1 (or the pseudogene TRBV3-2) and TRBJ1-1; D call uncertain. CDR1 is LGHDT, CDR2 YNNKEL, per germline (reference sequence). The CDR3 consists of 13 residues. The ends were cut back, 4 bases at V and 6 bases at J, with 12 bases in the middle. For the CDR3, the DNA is TGTGCCAGCAGCCTGGGATTTAGCTCTGAAGCTTTCTTT. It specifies CASSLGFSSEAFF.

CDR3 region: CASSPNISPLGNEKLFF. CDR3 DNA sequence: TGTGCCAGCAGCCCGAATATTAGCCCACTCGGCAATGAAAAACTGTTTTTT. J is TRBJ1-4 and V is TRBV5-5; no definite D call. V was trimmed by 4 bases and J by 5 bases, leaving 21 bases between them. The V gene's germline CDR1 is SGHKS and CDR2 YYEKEE (reference sequence). This CDR3 has 17 amino acids.

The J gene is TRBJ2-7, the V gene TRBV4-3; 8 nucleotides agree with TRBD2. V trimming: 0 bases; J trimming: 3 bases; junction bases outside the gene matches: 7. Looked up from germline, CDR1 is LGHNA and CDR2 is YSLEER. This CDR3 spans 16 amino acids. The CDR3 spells CASSQDLGGAVYEQYF. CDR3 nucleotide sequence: TGCGCCAGCAGCCAAGATCTCGGGGGGGCGGTCTACGAGCAGTACTTC.

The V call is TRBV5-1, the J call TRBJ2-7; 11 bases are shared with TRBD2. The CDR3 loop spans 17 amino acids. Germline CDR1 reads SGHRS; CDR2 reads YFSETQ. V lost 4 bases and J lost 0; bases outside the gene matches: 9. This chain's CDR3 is CASSRGLAGWSSYEQYF. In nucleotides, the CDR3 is TGCGCCAGCAGCAGAGGACTAGCGGGTTGGAGCTCCTACGAGCAGTACTTC.

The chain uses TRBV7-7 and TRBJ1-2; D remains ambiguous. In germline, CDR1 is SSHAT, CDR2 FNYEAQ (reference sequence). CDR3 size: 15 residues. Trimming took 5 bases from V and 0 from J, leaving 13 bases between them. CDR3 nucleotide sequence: TGTGCCAGCAGCCGACTTTCAGCGTCTAACTATGGCTACACCTTC. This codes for CASSRLSASNYGYTF. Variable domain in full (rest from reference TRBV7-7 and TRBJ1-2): GAGVSQSPRYKVTKRGQDVTLRCDPISSHATLYWYQQALGQGPEFLTYFNYEAQPDKSGLPSDRFSAERPEGSISTLTIQRTEQRDSAMYRCASSRLSASNYGYTFGSGTRLTVV.

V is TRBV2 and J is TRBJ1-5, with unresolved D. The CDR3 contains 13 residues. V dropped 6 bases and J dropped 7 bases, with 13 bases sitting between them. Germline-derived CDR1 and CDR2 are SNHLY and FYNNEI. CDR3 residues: CASRATLVQPQHF. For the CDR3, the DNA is TGTGCCAGCAGAGCGACCCTCGTGCAGCCCCAGCATTTT.

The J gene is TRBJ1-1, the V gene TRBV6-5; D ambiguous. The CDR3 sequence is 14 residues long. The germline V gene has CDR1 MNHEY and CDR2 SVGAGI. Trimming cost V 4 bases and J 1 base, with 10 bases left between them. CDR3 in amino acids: CASSSQTENTEAFF. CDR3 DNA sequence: TGTGCCAGCAGTTCACAGACGGAGAACACTGAAGCTTTCTTT.

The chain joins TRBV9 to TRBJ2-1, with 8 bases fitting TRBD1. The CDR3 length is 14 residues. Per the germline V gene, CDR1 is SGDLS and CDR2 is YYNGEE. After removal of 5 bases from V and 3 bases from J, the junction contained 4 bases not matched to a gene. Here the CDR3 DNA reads TGTGCCAGCAGGGGACAGGAGTTCTACAATGAGCAGTTCTTC. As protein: CASRGQEFYNEQFF.

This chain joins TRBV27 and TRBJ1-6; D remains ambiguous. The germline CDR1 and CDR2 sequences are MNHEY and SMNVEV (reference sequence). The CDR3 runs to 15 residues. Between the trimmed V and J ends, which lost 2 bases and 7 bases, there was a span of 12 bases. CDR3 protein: CASSLGGDGNSPLHF. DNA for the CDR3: TGTGCCAGCAGTTTAGGAGGCGATGGGAATTCACCCCTCCACTTT.